A selection of T cell receptor beta chains follows, all from one sample in a study of cytomegalovirus exposure and HLA in healthy donors. TCRdb's copy holds only in-frame clones and misses some; the assay was immunoSEQ multiplex PCR. The table records 150,000 to 200,000 clones, about 90% of them present only once. Material for sequencing was PBMCs. All receptors derive from a girl under three years old in good health and CMV-seronegative. CDR3s include the opening cysteine and the closing phenylalanine or tryptophan. A D gene is named only where the DNA matches it firmly. The listing skips clone size in some rows; elsewhere it reads once, few, many or a size class.

TRBD2,NA,TRBV5-1,TRBJ2-3,CASSLGTSGSSPDTQYF,TGCGCCAGCAGCTTGGGGACTAGCGGGAGTTCCCCAGATACGCAGTATTTT
NA,NA,TRBV6-5,TRBJ2-2,CASSYSNSKSTGELFF,TGTGCCAGCAGTTACTCGAATTCTAAGTCGACCGGGGAGCTGTTTTTT
NA,once,TRBV5-1,TRBJ1-2,CASSLADRYYGYTF,TGCGCCAGCAGCTTGGCGGACAGATACTATGGCTACACCTTC
TRBD2,NA,TRBV6-5,TRBJ2-7,CASRTGTSGIYEQYF,TGTGCCAGCAGAACCGGGACTAGCGGGATATACGAGCAGTACTTC
TRBD1,NA,TRBV7-2,TRBJ1-2,CASRPGTGANQGYGYTF,TGTGCCAGCAGGCCCGGGACAGGGGCCAATCAGGGATATGGCTACACCTTC
NA,NA,TRBV10-3,TRBJ2-3,CAISESSGRTDTQYF,TGTGCCATCAGTGAGTCGAGCGGGCGCACAGATACGCAGTATTTT
NA,NA,TRBV6-5,TRBJ2-7,CASSYSQGTYEQYF,TGTGCCAGCAGTTACTCACAGGGTACCTACGAGCAGTACTTC
TRBD2,NA,TRBV19,TRBJ2-7,CASSSGLAAYEQYF,TGTGCCAGTAGTTCCGGACTAGCGGCCTACGAGCAGTACTTC
TRBD1,NA,TRBV5-4,TRBJ1-2,CASSLKSTGLRGYTF,TGTGCCAGCAGCTTGAAATCGACAGGGCTTCGTGGCTACACCTTC
NA,NA,TRBV5-1,TRBJ1-5,CASSLDGQPQHF,TGCGCCAGCAGCTTGGACGGGCAGCCCCAGCATTTT
NA,NA,TRBV9,TRBJ2-7,CASSVAGSPTYEQYF,TGTGCCAGCAGCGTAGCCGGGAGTCCCACCTACGAGCAGTACTTC
NA,NA,TRBV5-1,TRBJ2-1,CASSLSGTSSYNEQFF,TGCGCCAGCAGCCTTAGCGGTACCAGCTCCTACAATGAGCAGTTCTTC
NA,NA,TRBV13,TRBJ2-5,CASIILPQGIGQETQYF,TGTGCCAGCATCATTCTCCCCCAGGGGATAGGTCAAGAGACCCAGTACTTC
TRBD1,NA,TRBV6-6,TRBJ1-5,CASSPGQAGNQPQHF,TGTGCCAGCAGTCCGGGACAGGCTGGCAATCAGCCCCAGCATTTT
TRBD2,NA,TRBV5-1,TRBJ2-7,CASSLQGLISYEQYF,TGCGCCAGCAGCTTGCAGGGACTAATTTCCTACGAGCAGTACTTC
NA,NA,TRBV2,TRBJ1-4,CATLITGKLFF,TGTGCCACCTTAATTACCGGAAAACTGTTTTTT
NA,NA,TRBV4-2,TRBJ2-3,CASSQLPGGTDTQYF,TGTGCCAGCAGCCAACTTCCCGGGGGCACAGATACGCAGTATTTT
TRBD2,NA,TRBV30,TRBJ2-7,CARGLAGEQYF,TGTGCGCGGGGACTAGCGGGCGAGCAGTACTTC
NA,NA,TRBV30,TRBJ1-6,CAWSLGRNSPLHF,TGTGCCTGGAGTTTGGGGAGGAATTCACCCCTCCACTTT
NA,NA,TRBV6-6,TRBJ2-2,CASNGGDANTGELFF,TGTGCCAGCAATGGCGGGGACGCCAACACCGGGGAGCTGTTTTTT
TRBD2,NA,TRBV2,TRBJ2-6,CASREGLADENSGANVLTF,TGTGCCAGCAGGGAGGGGCTAGCGGACGAGAACTCTGGGGCCAACGTCCTGACTTTC
NA,NA,TRBV18,TRBJ2-5,CASSPPTRVETQYF,TGTGCCAGCTCACCACCTACCCGGGTTGAGACCCAGTACTTC
NA,NA,TRBV30,TRBJ2-3,CAWSVGGDTQYF,TGTGCCTGGAGTGTTGGAGGGGATACGCAGTATTTT
TRBD2,few,TRBV11-2,TRBJ2-3,CASSYGTSGPRGTDTQYF,TGTGCCAGCAGCTACGGGACTAGCGGGCCCCGGGGCACAGATACGCAGTATTTT
NA,NA,TRBV5-8,TRBJ1-4,CASSWAGGAPNEKLFF,TGTGCCAGCAGCTGGGCGGGGGGGGCACCAAATGAAAAACTGTTTTTT
NA,NA,TRBV5-6,TRBJ2-3,CASSPFMGHYGDTQYF,TGTGCCAGCAGCCCCTTTATGGGACACTACGGAGATACGCAGTATTTT
NA,NA,TRBV29-1,TRBJ2-3,CSVEGTTDTDTQYF,TGCAGCGTTGAAGGTACAACCGACACAGATACGCAGTATTTT
NA,NA,TRBV6-5,TRBJ1-5,CASSPGTSNQPQHF,TGTGCCAGCAGTCCCGGGACAAGTAATCAGCCCCAGCATTTT
NA,NA,TRBV5-1,TRBJ1-2,CASSEQGAGGYTF,TGCGCCAGCAGCGAACAGGGTGCTGGAGGCTACACCTTC
NA,NA,TRBV4-2,TRBJ1-4,CASSRDRDKREKLFF,TGTGCCAGCAGCCGAGACCGGGACAAACGTGAAAAACTGTTTTTT
TRBD1,NA,TRBV29-1,TRBJ1-5,CSVGTGASNQPQHF,TGCAGCGTTGGGACAGGGGCCTCTAATCAGCCCCAGCATTTT
TRBD1,NA,TRBV30,TRBJ1-5,CAWSLGQGLQPQHF,TGTGCCTGGAGCCTGGGACAGGGACTTCAGCCCCAGCATTTT
TRBD1,NA,TRBV6-1,TRBJ2-7,CASSETGALLSYEQYF,TGTGCCAGCAGTGAGACAGGGGCCCTACTCTCCTACGAGCAGTACTTC
NA,NA,TRBV6-5,TRBJ2-3,CASSYSGSADTDTQYF,TGTGCCAGCAGTTACAGCGGGTCCGCCGACACAGATACGCAGTATTTT
TRBD1,few,TRBV11-3,TRBJ1-1,CASSLGQGAVAFF,TGTGCCAGCAGCTTAGGACAGGGGGCTGTTGCTTTCTTT
NA,NA,TRBV5-1,TRBJ2-3,CASTSTDTQYF,TGCGCCAGCACCTCCACAGATACGCAGTATTTT
NA,NA,TRBV27,TRBJ1-3,CASRSRTVTPGNTIYF,TGTGCCAGCAGATCTAGGACAGTGACTCCGGGAAACACCATATATTTT
NA,NA,TRBV27,TRBJ2-7,CASSFRQGPHEQYF,TGTGCCAGCAGTTTCCGGCAGGGGCCCCACGAGCAGTACTTC
NA,NA,TRBV4-1,TRBJ2-6,CASSQVPTEPSGANVLTF,TGCGCCAGCAGCCAAGTACCGACTGAACCGTCTGGGGCCAACGTCCTGACTTTC
TRBD1,NA,TRBV7-2,TRBJ1-1,CASSHGTGTEAFF,TGTGCCAGCAGCCACGGGACAGGGACTGAAGCTTTCTTT
NA,NA,TRBV7-2,TRBJ2-4,CASSSIARGGVGGRDIQYF,TGTGCCAGCAGCTCGATAGCCCGAGGCGGGGTCGGAGGTCGGGACATTCAGTACTTC
NA,NA,TRBV7-9,TRBJ2-7,CSSSLQRDEQYF,TGTTCCAGCAGCCTCCAGCGGGACGAGCAGTACTTC
TRBD1,NA,TRBV6-5,TRBJ2-7,CASREQGTTYEQYF,TGTGCCAGCAGGGAACAGGGGACCACCTACGAGCAGTACTTC
NA,few,TRBV19,TRBJ1-2,CASSIGYSNYGYTF,TGTGCCAGTAGTATAGGGTACAGCAACTATGGCTACACCTTC
NA,NA,TRBV5-3,TRBJ2-7,CARCPGLLDYEQYF,TGTGCCCGCTGTCCGGGACTTCTCGACTACGAGCAGTACTTC
NA,NA,TRBV9,TRBJ2-5,CASSEQGETQYF,TGTGCCAGCAGCGAACAGGGAGAGACCCAGTACTTC
NA,NA,TRBV5-4,TRBJ2-7,CASSLEQGRSEQYF,TGTGCCAGCAGCTTGGAACAGGGGAGGTCCGAGCAGTACTTC
TRBD2,NA,TRBV19,TRBJ2-7,CASSVTSGRAQREQYF,TGTGCCAGTAGTGTCACTAGCGGGAGGGCCCAGCGTGAGCAGTACTTC
TRBD2,NA,TRBV19,TRBJ2-1,CASSMDRLAGILSYNEQFF,TGTGCCAGTAGTATGGATAGACTAGCGGGGATTCTCTCCTACAATGAGCAGTTCTTC
TRBD1,NA,TRBV6-4,TRBJ1-6,CASSAYPGQGGSPLHF,TGTGCCAGCAGTGCTTACCCGGGACAGGGAGGATCACCCCTCCACTTT
NA,NA,TRBV6-1,TRBJ1-3,CASSDQGYAGNTIYF,TGTGCCAGCAGTGATCAGGGGTATGCTGGAAACACCATATATTTT
NA,NA,TRBV4-3,TRBJ2-7,CASSQDKGVYYEQYF,TGCGCCAGCAGCCAAGATAAAGGGGTCTACTACGAGCAGTACTTC
NA,NA,TRBV9,TRBJ2-1,CASSAAENEQFF,TGTGCCAGCAGCGCAGCGGAGAATGAGCAGTTCTTC
NA,NA,TRBV6-6,TRBJ2-7,CASRTGTTSYEQYF,TGTGCCTCAAGGACCGGGACAACATCCTACGAGCAGTACTTC
TRBD2,NA,TRBV9,TRBJ2-1,CASSVAKTSGVNEQFF,TGTGCCAGCAGCGTAGCTAAGACTAGCGGGGTCAATGAGCAGTTCTTC